This T cell receptor beta chain was profiled in a study of blood T cell repertoires in COVID-19. Background on the study: T cells, B-cell-depleted T cells, or PBMCs supplied cDNA or gDNA.

Produced via immunoSEQ multiplex PCR; TCRdb's table is partial and in-frame only. Of around 310,000 clones listed, roughly 90% are singletons. All enrollees were roughly 18 to 100 years old and from 24 US areas. Participant reports of clinical history set cohort assignment. Cohort 3 recovered donors had two negative PCRs, clearance, or symptom resolution. Sequenced: PBMCs or T cells enriched from blood (not recorded which). The source is a woman aged 30 to 39 who had recovered from COVID-19.

The DNA for the CDR3 is TGTGCCAGCAGTTCCCCCGTTAATCCGAGCACAGATACGCAGTATTTT. Translated: CASSSPVNPSTDTQYF. The V call is TRBV28, the J call TRBJ2-3; no reliable D call. Germline CDR1 and CDR2: MDHEN and SYDVKM. This CDR3 contains 16 residues. V was shortened by 4 bases and J by 0 bases, with 14 bases between the two germline ends.